The entry below describes one TCR beta chain. Its matching antigen is unknown. This sample was included in a study of T cell responses to AZD1222 COVID-19 vaccine. Sequencing used immunoSEQ multiplex PCR; TCRdb keeps in-frame clones, though not all of them. The sample carries 100,000 or so clones, more than 70% recorded once. This CDR3 comprises 16 residues. V trimming: 1 base; J trimming: 7 bases; junction bases outside the gene matches: 6. The germline V gene encodes CDR1 SGHRS and CDR2 YFSETQ. Study-level points and caveats: Possibly, clonal diversity was underestimated; donors were largely white British and included more females.

V and J are TRBV5-1 and TRBJ2-2; 11 bases are a match to TRBD1. Sequences were derived from peripheral blood, sampled on day 0 of AZD1222 vaccination. This TCR came from an adult in good health. CDR3 loop: CASSLRRDRGFGELFF. CDR3 bases: TGCGCCAGCAGCTTGCGCCGGGACAGGGGGTTCGGGGAGCTGTTTTTT.